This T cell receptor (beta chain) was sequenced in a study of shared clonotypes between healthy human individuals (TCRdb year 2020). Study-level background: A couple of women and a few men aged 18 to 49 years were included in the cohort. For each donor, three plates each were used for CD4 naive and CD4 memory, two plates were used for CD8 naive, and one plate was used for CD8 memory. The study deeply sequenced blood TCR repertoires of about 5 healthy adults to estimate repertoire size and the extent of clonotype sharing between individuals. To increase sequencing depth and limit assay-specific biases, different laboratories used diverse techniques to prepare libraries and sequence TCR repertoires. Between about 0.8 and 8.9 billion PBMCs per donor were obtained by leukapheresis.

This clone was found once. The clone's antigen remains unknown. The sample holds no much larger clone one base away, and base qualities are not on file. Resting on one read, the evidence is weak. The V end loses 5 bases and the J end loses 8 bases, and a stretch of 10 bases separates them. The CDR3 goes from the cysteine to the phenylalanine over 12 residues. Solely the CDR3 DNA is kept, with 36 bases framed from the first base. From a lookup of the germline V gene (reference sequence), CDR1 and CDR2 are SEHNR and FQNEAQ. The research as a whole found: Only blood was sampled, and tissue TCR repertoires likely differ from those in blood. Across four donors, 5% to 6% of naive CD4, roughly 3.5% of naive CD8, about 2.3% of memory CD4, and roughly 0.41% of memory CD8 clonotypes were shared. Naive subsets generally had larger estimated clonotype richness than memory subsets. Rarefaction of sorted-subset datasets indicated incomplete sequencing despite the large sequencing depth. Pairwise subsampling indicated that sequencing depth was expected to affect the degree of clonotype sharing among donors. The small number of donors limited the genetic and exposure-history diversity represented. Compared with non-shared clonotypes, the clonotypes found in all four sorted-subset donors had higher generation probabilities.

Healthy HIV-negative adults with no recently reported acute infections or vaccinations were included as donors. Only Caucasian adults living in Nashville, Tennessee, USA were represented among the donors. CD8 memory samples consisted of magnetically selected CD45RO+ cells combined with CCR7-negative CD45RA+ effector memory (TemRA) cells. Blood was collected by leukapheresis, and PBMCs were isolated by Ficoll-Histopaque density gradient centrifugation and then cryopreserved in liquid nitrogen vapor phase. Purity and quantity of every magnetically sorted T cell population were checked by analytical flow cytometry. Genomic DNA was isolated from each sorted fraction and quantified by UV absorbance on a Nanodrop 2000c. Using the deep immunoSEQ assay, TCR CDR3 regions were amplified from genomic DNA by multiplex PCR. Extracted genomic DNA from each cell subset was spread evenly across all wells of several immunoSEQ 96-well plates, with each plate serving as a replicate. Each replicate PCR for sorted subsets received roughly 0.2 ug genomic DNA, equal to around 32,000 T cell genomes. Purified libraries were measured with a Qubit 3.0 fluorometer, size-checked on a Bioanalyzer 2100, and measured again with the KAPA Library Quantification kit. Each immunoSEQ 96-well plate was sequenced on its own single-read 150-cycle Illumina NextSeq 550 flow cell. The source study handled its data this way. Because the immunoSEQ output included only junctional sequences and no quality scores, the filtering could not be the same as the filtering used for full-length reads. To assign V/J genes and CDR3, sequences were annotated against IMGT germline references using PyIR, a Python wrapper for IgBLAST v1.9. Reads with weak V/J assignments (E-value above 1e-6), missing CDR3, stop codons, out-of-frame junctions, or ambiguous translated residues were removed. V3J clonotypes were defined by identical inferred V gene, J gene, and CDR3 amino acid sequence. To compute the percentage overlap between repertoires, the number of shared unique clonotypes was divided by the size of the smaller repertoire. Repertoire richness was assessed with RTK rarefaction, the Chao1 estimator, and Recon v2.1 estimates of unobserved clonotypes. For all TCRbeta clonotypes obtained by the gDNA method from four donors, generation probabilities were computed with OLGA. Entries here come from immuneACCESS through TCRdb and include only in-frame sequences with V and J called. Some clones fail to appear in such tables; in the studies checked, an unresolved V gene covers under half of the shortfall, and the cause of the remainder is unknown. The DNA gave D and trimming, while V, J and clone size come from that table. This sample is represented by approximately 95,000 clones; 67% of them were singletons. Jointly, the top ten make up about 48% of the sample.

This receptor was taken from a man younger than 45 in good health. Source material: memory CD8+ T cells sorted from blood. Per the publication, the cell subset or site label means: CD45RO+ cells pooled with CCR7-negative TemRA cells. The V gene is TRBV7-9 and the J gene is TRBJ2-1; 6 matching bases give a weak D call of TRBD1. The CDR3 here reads CASSREGDEQFF. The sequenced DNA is TGTGCCAGCAGCCGCGAGGGGGATGAGCAGTTCTTC.